This TCR beta chain originates from a study of T cell repertoires in cytomegalovirus infection. On the study more broadly: Public TCR beta signature analysis indicated the presence of both CMV infection and matching HLA type.

Concerning this clonotype itself: Its antigen is not identified. A much larger clone differs by one base, so this may be a read error.

One entry per CDR3 protein results from TCRdb running MiXCR on the reads. The table has 150,000 to 200,000 distinct CDR3 sequences, roughly 28% seen once. Findings and limits, study-wide: Carriers of CMV and the relevant HLA type were discriminated by public TCR beta frequency. HLA-C-restricted CMV-specific TCR beta clonotypes were dominant in the ex vivo response.

The material sequenced was PBMCs. The sequence derives from a human donor in good health (CMV status not recorded). Some clones in this sample may be carry-over from other donors' samples.

DNA of the CDR3: TGTGCCAGCAGTTGGACAGGGCTGTACCAAGAGACCCAGTACTTC. This encodes CASSWTGLYQETQYF. The gene calls are TRBV7-2 and TRBJ2-5; 8 nucleotides line up with TRBD1. Germline V gene sequence: CDR1 SGHTA, CDR2 FQGNSA. Trimming removed 6 bases from V and 0 bases from J; junction bases left unmatched: 6. The CDR3 contains 15 residues.